The entry below gives a single T cell receptor beta chain sequence along with its context. Ten or more counts support this clonotype. It lacks a known antigen. The record has no base qualities; no much larger clone is one base away. TCR cDNA was synthesized by 5'RACE template switching, through which a universal primer site and unique molecular identifiers were introduced. cDNA synthesis was primed from both the TCR alpha and TCR beta constant segments. Two PCR steps were used to amplify libraries, with sample barcodes and sequencing adapters being added in the second step. Sequencing of libraries was performed on Illumina HiSeq 2500 (2x100 bp) or NovaSeq (2x150 bp). The published analysis was carried out like this. MIGEC was used to demultiplex reads and collapse the reads into UMI consensus sequences, and MiXCR was used for V(D)J alignment. Vaccine-responding clonotypes were identified with edgeR using replicate PBMC samples, with FDR below 0.01 and a log2 fold change above 5 up to day 15 being required. Each bulk clonotype received a CD4 or CD8 identity based on whether the sequenced CD4 or CD8 repertoire contained that clonotype at higher abundance. The public sequencing data were trimmed at Q25 with fastp and processed into clonotypes with MiXCR by TCRdb, which kept only in-frame beta chains. Every entry covers one CDR3 protein and lists the most common genes and DNA from its rows. Clone size and V and J calls follow TCRdb, not the original study. Recorded for this sample are about 230,000 distinct CDR3 sequences; roughly 6.3% of them occurred a single time. The ten largest clones capture 1.1% of the sample.

The sample originates from a study of T cells after yellow fever vaccination (dated by TCRdb to the late 2010s). Describing the broader study: Libraries from fractions with low cell numbers were prepared with the SMART-Seq v4 Ultra Low Input RNA kit. Blood was drawn at multiple timepoints before and after primary and secondary immunization, with bulk PBMC replicates and cell subsets isolated. Two healthy male donors, one aged 18 to 29 and one aged 30 to 40 years, made up the cohort. To follow T-cell clones before and after both primary and booster YFV17D yellow fever vaccination, bulk TCR alpha and beta repertoires underwent longitudinal sequencing. Study-wide findings and limitations: After the booster, most of the clones that had expanded following primary vaccination were detected again (just under 97% of CD4 and 80% to 90% of CD8), which suggests that memory was broadly maintained. Compared with the primary T-cell response, the secondary T-cell response was faster but weaker, reaching its peak on day 5 rather than on day 15. A small fraction of clonotypes showed up in both the CD4 and CD8 compartments, probably as a result of convergent recombination. Only a couple of donors were included in the study, so the extent to which the findings can be generalized is limited. FACS-sorted repertoires could contain abundant contaminating clonotypes from the bulk population, so computational filtering was required.

V is cut by 3 bases and J by 5 bases, and the space between the germline ends is 12 bases. The germline V gene gives CDR1 as SGHTA and CDR2 as FQGNSA. The CDR3 covers 14 residues, taking in both the cysteine and the phenylalanine. Only the CDR3 DNA is retained, 42 bases long and in frame from the first base. The label giving this sample's treatment or condition can be read as: live attenuated yellow fever vaccine strain. PBMCs were isolated from peripheral blood using a standard Ficoll-Paque protocol. Dynabeads CD4 and CD8 positive selection kits were used to isolate the CD4 and CD8 T-cell fractions. RNA was extracted with TriZol from bulk PBMCs, CD4 and CD8 fractions, and dextramer-positive and dextramer-negative fractions.

This sequence uses TRBV7-2 and TRBJ2-3; the D gene cannot be resolved reliably. Sequenced here: CD4+ T cells sorted from PBMCs, sampled on the day of the yellow fever booster vaccination. This sequence was found in a man aged 25 to 40 who received the YFV17D yellow fever vaccine. The CDR3: CASSLDLNGDTQYF. The bases read TGTGCCAGCAGCTTGGACCTAAACGGAGATACGCAGTATTTT.